The rows below give T cell receptor beta chains drawn from one sample of a study of early T cells in non-severe SARS-CoV-2 infection. TCRdb reprocessed the 5' RACE reads with MiXCR, giving one entry per CDR3 protein. This repertoire shows roughly 54,000 distinct CDR3 sequences, around 13% found once; its top ten account for less than 6%. The material sequenced was whole blood. These receptors were obtained from an adult who was a healthcare worker with PCR-confirmed SARS-CoV-2 infection or an uninfected control (not recorded which). Each CDR3 is given with its conserved first and last residue. A D gene is named only where the DNA matches it firmly. Only part of the rows carry a size: once, few, many, or a class if the clone is expanded.

V	J	size	D	DNA	CDR3
TRBV11-2	TRBJ2-3	many	TRBD2	TGTGCCAGCAGCTTAGTTAGCGGGGTCGGCGATACGCAGTATTTT	CASSLVSGVGDTQYF
TRBV21-1	TRBJ2-5	NA	NA	TGTGCCAGCAGCCTTAGTCTAGCGGGGTTTCAAGAGACCCAGTACTTC	CASSLSLAGFQETQYF
TRBV18	TRBJ1-4	NA	NA	TGTGCCAGCTCACCACAGCAAGGGGATAATGAAAAACTGTTTTTT	CASSPQQGDNEKLFF
TRBV12-3/TRBV12-4	TRBJ2-1	NA	TRBD2	TGTGCCAGCAGTTTAGTAGCGGGGGGCGTGGGTGATGAGCAGTTCTTC	CASSLVAGGVGDEQFF
TRBV2	TRBJ2-5	NA	TRBD2	TGTGCCAGCAGTGGAGCGGGAGGTTGGCAAGAGACCCAGTACTTC	CASSGAGGWQETQYF
TRBV10-3	TRBJ1-1	many	NA	TGTGCCATCAGCGGACAGTGGAACACTGAAGCTTTCTTT	CAISGQWNTEAFF
TRBV6-2/TRBV6-3	TRBJ2-3	few	NA	TGTGCCAGCAGTTACAGGGCGGCCCACACAGATACGCAGTATTTT	CASSYRAAHTDTQYF
TRBV10-1	TRBJ2-3	many	NA	TGCGCCAGCAGTGAGCGCAGGGATGGAGATACGCAGTATTTT	CASSERRDGDTQYF
TRBV12-3/TRBV12-4	TRBJ2-7	NA	TRBD1	TGTGCCAGCAGAATAGGACAGGGACAGAACGAGCAGTACTTC	CASRIGQGQNEQYF
TRBV5-1	TRBJ2-3	NA	NA	TGCGCCAGCAACACAGGGAAATCTTTAAACACAGATACGCAGTATTTT	CASNTGKSLNTDTQYF
TRBV7-9	TRBJ2-1	few	NA	TGTGCCAGCAGCTTTCCGGACAGTTTACCGTTCTTC	CASSFPDSLPFF
TRBV4-2	TRBJ2-1	once	TRBD2	TGTGCCAGCAGCCCGCGGCGGGAGAGCTCCTACAATGAGCAGTTCTTC	CASSPRRESSYNEQFF
TRBV7-6	TRBJ2-5	NA	TRBD2	TGTGCCAGCAGCTTACGGGGACTAGCGGGGACTCAAGAGACCCAGTACTTC	CASSLRGLAGTQETQYF
TRBV7-7	TRBJ2-7	few	TRBD1	TGTGCTAGCAGCTTAGACGACAGGGCGAAGGAGCAGTACTTC	CASSLDDRAKEQYF
TRBV12-3/TRBV12-4	TRBJ1-6	many	TRBD1	TGTGCCAGCAGTTCTCAGACAGGGGGCTTACCCCTCCACTTT	CASSSQTGGLPLHF
TRBV27	TRBJ2-4	NA	TRBD1	TGTGCCAGCAGTTTAAATAGGCAGGGGGCTATGTACATTCAGTACTTC	CASSLNRQGAMYIQYF
TRBV10-2	TRBJ2-5	many	TRBD2	TGCGCCAGCAGAACATCAACGACTAGCGGGGGAGAGACCCAGTACTTC	CASRTSTTSGGETQYF
TRBV20-1	TRBJ2-7	few	TRBD1	TGCAGTGCCCCCGGGACAGGAATGACCTCGGGATCAAGCGAGCAGTACTTC	CSAPGTGMTSGSSEQYF
TRBV20-1	TRBJ2-4	many	TRBD2	TGCAGTGCCCAACCGGCGGGGGGGCCTGGGGGCAAAAACATTCAGTACTTC	CSAQPAGGPGGKNIQYF
TRBV3-1	TRBJ2-7	NA	NA	TGTGCCAGCGGACCGAGGGAGTCCTACGAGCAGTACTTC	CASGPRESYEQYF
TRBV28	TRBJ2-6	NA	NA	TGTGCCAGCGAGAGGGCCAACGTCCTGACTTTC	CASERANVLTF
TRBV5-1	TRBJ2-1	NA	TRBD1	TGCGCCAGCAGCCCGGGACAGGGAGGGTCCTACAATGAGCAGTTCTTC	CASSPGQGGSYNEQFF
TRBV7-3	TRBJ2-2	few	NA	TGTGCCAGCAGCCCCCAGGGATTGGGGAAGCTGTTTTTT	CASSPQGLGKLFF
TRBV29-1	TRBJ2-3	few	NA	TGCAGCGTTCTTACAGATACGCAGTATTTT	CSVLTDTQYF
TRBV28	TRBJ2-2	many	TRBD2	TGTGCCAGCAGCCCTGCCGAGATCCCCGGCGGGGGCACCGGGGAGCTGTTTTTT	CASSPAEIPGGGTGELFF
TRBV6-6	TRBJ1-6	NA	NA	TGTGCCAGCAGTAGGGACAACTATAATTCACCCCTCCACTTT	CASSRDNYNSPLHF
TRBV5-1	TRBJ2-1	few	NA	TGCGCCAGCAGCTTGGAGGACCTAACCTACAATGAGCAGTTCTTC	CASSLEDLTYNEQFF
TRBV6-2/TRBV6-3	TRBJ1-1	NA	NA	TGTGCCAGCAGTTACGTCCAGGGCAAACCTTTCTTT	CASSYVQGKPFF
TRBV7-3	TRBJ2-1	many	NA	TGTGCCAGCAGCTACCTGGGGGGGCAGAGCAATGAGCAGTTCTTC	CASSYLGGQSNEQFF
TRBV10-3	TRBJ1-3	NA	TRBD1	TGTGCCATCAACACACAGGGGGCCGTAGACACCATATATTTT	CAINTQGAVDTIYF
TRBV20-1	TRBJ2-3	NA	TRBD2	TGCAGTGTCATGAAAGGACTAGGGGGCACAGATACGCAGTATTTT	CSVMKGLGGTDTQYF
TRBV3-1	TRBJ2-7	NA	NA	TGTGCCAGCAGCCAAGTCCGGCTGGGCGAGCAGTACTTC	CASSQVRLGEQYF
TRBV6-1	TRBJ2-1	NA	TRBD1	TGTGCCAGCAGAATAGACAGGGGGCGCAACAATGAGCAGTTCTTC	CASRIDRGRNNEQFF
TRBV7-9	TRBJ2-5	many	TRBD2	TGTGCCAGCAGCTTAGTGACTAGCGCGGACGGGGGGGAGACCCAGTACTTC	CASSLVTSADGGETQYF
TRBV7-2	TRBJ2-3	medium-sized	NA	TGTGCCAGCACCCCTGGAGGGTGGCAAGATACGCAGTATTTT	CASTPGGWQDTQYF
TRBV20-1	TRBJ2-5	few	NA	TGCAGTGCTACCACGTTGGGGGGCCAAGAGACCCAGTACTTC	CSATTLGGQETQYF
TRBV18	TRBJ2-1	NA	NA	TGTGCCAGCTCACGTGACACCTACAATGAGCAGTTCTTC	CASSRDTYNEQFF
TRBV11-2	TRBJ2-7	NA	NA	TGTGCCAGCAGGGTAGGGTTAGGGGACGGCGAGCAGTACTTC	CASRVGLGDGEQYF
TRBV25-1	TRBJ1-1	few	TRBD1	TGTGCCAGCAGTCCTTATATGGGACAGGGGGGCACTGAAGCTTTCTTT	CASSPYMGQGGTEAFF
TRBV10-3	TRBJ2-3	many	NA	TGTGCCATCCGCAACTCCGTCACGTCCACAGATACGCAGTATTTT	CAIRNSVTSTDTQYF
TRBV20-1	TRBJ2-4	NA	NA	TGCAGTGCCAGTGGCGGAACGATAGCCAAAAACATTCAGTACTTC	CSASGGTIAKNIQYF
TRBV20-1	TRBJ1-5	NA	NA	TGCAGTGCTAGTCCGGGTAGCATTAGCAATCAGCCCCAGCATTTT	CSASPGSISNQPQHF
TRBV2	TRBJ2-6	NA	TRBD1	TGTGCCAGCGTCGGGACAGCCAGACTTTCTGGGGCCAACGTCCTGACTTTC	CASVGTARLSGANVLTF
TRBV25-1	TRBJ1-2	NA	NA	TGTGCCAGCATGTCGCAGGTTCATGGCTACACCTTC	CASMSQVHGYTF
TRBV29-1	TRBJ1-1	NA	NA	TGCAGCGTTCCGGGTTCTGGGGGGTTAGTCGGAGCTTTCTTT	CSVPGSGGLVGAFF
TRBV3-1	TRBJ2-6	NA	TRBD1	TGTGCCAGCAACTCCGGGACAGGGAAACTTGGGGCCAACGTCCTGACTTTC	CASNSGTGKLGANVLTF